The 15 T cell receptor beta chains listed next were all sequenced from one sample in a study of blood T cell repertoires in COVID-19. Produced via immunoSEQ multiplex PCR; TCRdb's table is partial and in-frame only. The sample holds over 200,000 clones; about 85% are singletons and the top ten take around 20%. Specimen: PBMCs or T cells enriched from blood (not recorded which). These receptors were obtained from a man aged 40-55 years who had recovered from COVID-19.

CDR3 sequence reads: CASSMGQIGDNSPLHF. CDR3 coding DNA: TGTGCCAGCAGCATGGGACAGATCGGGGATAATTCACCCCTCCACTTT. The chain recombines TRBV7-9 with TRBJ1-6; the match to TRBD1 covers 7 bases. The CDR3 runs to 16 residues. Germline V gene data show CDR1 as SEHNR and CDR2 as FQNEAQ (reference sequence). Trimming took 5 bases from V and 5 from J; bases not matched to a gene: 9.

The chain employs TRBV6-5 and TRBJ2-7, with TRBD2 matching 12 bases. This CDR3 comprises 12 residues. Germline CDR1 and CDR2: MNHEY and SVGAGI. The ends lost 9 bases at V and 7 bases at J; junction bases unmatched: 4. This CDR3 reads CARASGRGEQYF. CDR3 nucleotide sequence: TGTGCCAGAGCTAGCGGGAGGGGTGAGCAGTACTTC.

The rearrangement joins TRBV19 to TRBJ1-5; no definite D call. This CDR3 has 14 amino acids. CDR1 and CDR2 from the germline V gene are LNHDA and SQIVND (reference sequence). Trimming took off 5 bases at V and 0 bases at J, with 8 bases between the two ends. CDR3 sequence: CASSPQVSNQPQHF. The CDR3, as DNA: TGTGCCAGTAGTCCCCAGGTTAGCAATCAGCCCCAGCATTTT.

The rearrangement joins TRBV6-2 or TRBV6-3 to TRBJ2-3; 14 bases line up with TRBD2. J was trimmed by 6 bases and V by 5 bases; bases with no gene match: 7. The CDR3 length is 16 residues. Germline CDR1 MNHEY, CDR2 SVGEGT. As DNA, the CDR3 is TGTGCCAGCAGTCAGACTAGCGGGAGGGCCTGGGATACGCAGTATTTT. Protein product: CASSQTSGRAWDTQYF.

This rearrangement joins TRBV7-2 to TRBJ2-5, with D maybe TRBD2 (6 bases). The CDR3 runs 14 residues. V was clipped by 5 bases and J by 1 base, with 11 bases between them. Germline CDR1 SGHTA, CDR2 FQGNSA. The CDR3 reads CASSPSSGQETQYF. CDR3 DNA: TGTGCCAGCAGCCCTAGTAGCGGCCAAGAGACCCAGTACTTC.

This rearrangement joins TRBV10-1 to TRBJ1-5; tentative D call: TRBD1 (6 bases). CDR1 and CDR2 (germline): WNHNN, SYGVQD (reference sequence). V dropped 2 bases and J dropped 2 bases, with 7 bases sitting between them. This CDR3 spans 14 amino acids. The CDR3 DNA reads TGCGCCAGCAGTGAGCCAGGGGGCAATCAGCCCCAGCATTTT. This codes for CASSEPGGNQPQHF.

V usage is TRBV21-1 and J usage is TRBJ2-3; TRBD1, as called in the table, went unchecked against the DNA. TRBV21-1 is tagged as a pseudogene. The CDR3 runs 16 residues. The CDR3 coding sequence is TGTGCCAGCAGCTCCTTCAAGACAGGGGACGGAGATACGCAGTATTTT. Its translation is CASSSFKTGDGDTQYF.

The J gene is TRBJ2-7, the V gene TRBV13; 10 positions agree with TRBD1. The CDR3 is 15 residues long. Losses at the gene ends were 5 bases for V and 5 bases for J; bases not matched to a gene: 9. Per the germline V gene, CDR1 is PRHDT and CDR2 is FYEKMQ (reference sequence). This chain's CDR3 is CASSHPRQGAHEQYF. CDR3 coding DNA: TGTGCCAGCAGCCACCCCAGACAGGGGGCCCACGAGCAGTACTTC.

The genes are TRBV11-3 and TRBJ1-5; D is ambiguous. CDR1 is SGHNT and CDR2 is YENEEA in the germline V gene. This CDR3 region has 13 residues. V lost 2 bases and J 7 bases, leaving 9 bases between the germline ends. This CDR3 reads CASSLNLRQPQHF. The DNA of the CDR3 is TGTGCCAGCAGCTTAAATCTGAGGCAGCCCCAGCATTTT.

The rearrangement links TRBV18 to TRBJ1-5; TRBD1 matches 10 bases. Germline assignment: CDR1 KGHSH and CDR2 LQKENI. The J segment lost 5 bases and the V segment lost 3 bases, leaving 7 bases of the junction unmatched. The CDR3 has 16 amino acids. CDR3 DNA: TGTGCCAGCTCACCCTCCGGGACAGGGGTGGATCAGCCCCAGCATTTT. Translation: CASSPSGTGVDQPQHF.

This clone was detected a few times. V gene TRBV9 combines with J gene TRBJ1-1; TRBD1 is a possible D gene (6 bases). The ends were cut back, 3 bases at V and 3 bases at J, with 9 bases in the middle. The CDR3 has 13 amino acids. Germline CDR1 and CDR2: SGDLS and YYNGEE. The CDR3 DNA reads TGTGCCAGCAGCGCACACAGGGACACTGAAGCTTTCTTT. Translation: CASSAHRDTEAFF.

In DNA, the CDR3 is TGTGCCAGCAGCTTAGTCTATCATAGACAGGGCGAGAACACTGAAGCTTTCTTT. Amino acid sequence: CASSLVYHRQGENTEAFF. The chain is built from TRBV7-2 and TRBJ1-1, with 7 bases identical to TRBD1. The CDR3 runs 18 residues. Trimming at V came to 1 base and at J to 1 base, leaving 12 bases not matched to a gene. Germline assignment: CDR1 SGHTA and CDR2 FQGNSA.

V usage is TRBV5-6 and J usage is TRBJ2-3, with 9 bases matching TRBD1. Germline V CDR1 and CDR2: SGHDT, YYEEEE. This CDR3 has 17 amino acids. The trim removed 4 bases at V and 3 bases at J, leaving 12 bases unmatched. The CDR3 here is CASSPLYRDRVTDTQYF. CDR3 DNA: TGTGCCAGCAGCCCTCTATACCGGGACAGGGTTACAGATACGCAGTATTTT.

In this sample, this clone turned up once. The chain employs TRBV6-2 or TRBV6-3 and TRBJ1-2; D unclear. Per germline, CDR1 MNHEY and CDR2 SVGEGT. Trimming took 4 bases from V and 0 from J, leaving 6 bases between them. The CDR3 contains 13 residues. The CDR3 DNA is TGTGCCAGCAGTTCCAGTACTAACTATGGCTACACCTTC. This sequence encodes CASSSSTNYGYTF.

The V call is TRBV30, the J call TRBJ2-1, with 12 bases identical to TRBD2. The CDR3 covers 16 residues. V trimming: 0 bases; J trimming: 7 bases; junction bases outside the gene matches: 7. Germline V gene data show CDR1 as GTSNPN and CDR2 as SVGIG (reference sequence). The CDR3 bases are TGTGCCTGGAGTGTATTACTAGCGGGAGGAAGGAATGAGCAGTTCTTC. The encoded protein is CAWSVLLAGGRNEQFF.